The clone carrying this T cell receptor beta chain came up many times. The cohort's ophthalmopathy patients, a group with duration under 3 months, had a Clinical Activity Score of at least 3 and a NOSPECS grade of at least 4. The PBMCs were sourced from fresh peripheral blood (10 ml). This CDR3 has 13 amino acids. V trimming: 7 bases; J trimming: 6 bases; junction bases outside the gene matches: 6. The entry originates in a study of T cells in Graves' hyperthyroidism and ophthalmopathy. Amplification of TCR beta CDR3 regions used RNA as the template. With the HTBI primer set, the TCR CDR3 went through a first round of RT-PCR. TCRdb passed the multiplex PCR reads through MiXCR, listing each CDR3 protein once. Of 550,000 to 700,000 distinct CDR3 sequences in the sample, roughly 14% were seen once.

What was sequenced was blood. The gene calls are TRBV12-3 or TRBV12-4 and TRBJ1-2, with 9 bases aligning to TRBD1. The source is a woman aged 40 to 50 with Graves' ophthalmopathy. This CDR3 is CASKQGARDGYTF. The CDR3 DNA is TGTGCCAGCAAACAGGGGGCGCGGGATGGCTACACCTTC.